The TCR beta chain described here comes from a study of blood T cell repertoires in COVID-19. In the study overall: Acute and convalescent COVID-19 specimens originated in the United States, Italy and Spain. In each case, the material was cDNA or gDNA derived from T cells, B-cell-depleted T cells, or PBMCs.

One Seattle source followed patients from active infection through their disease course. Germline V gene sequence: CDR1 SGHNT, CDR2 YENEEA. The CDR3 spans 14 residues. V lost 4 bases to trimming and J lost 7 bases, with 16 bases between them. Original processing methods: Amplifying reference gene primers gave estimates of nucleated cell counts. Generated by immunoSEQ multiplex PCR, the TCRdb table keeps only in-frame clones and is missing some. V and J calls plus clone size are reproduced from that table; the DNA served to infer D and trimming. This table has a few hundred thousand clones, about 90% appearing once.

The receptor comes from a woman in her forties or fifties with COVID-19, enrolled during active disease. The chain has TRBV11-3 and TRBJ1-1; D is possibly TRBD1 (5 bases). Sequencing was carried out using peripheral blood. The CDR3 here is CASSSGGAAHEAFF. DNA of the CDR3: TGTGCCAGCAGCTCGGGTGGGGCAGCTCATGAAGCTTTCTTT.